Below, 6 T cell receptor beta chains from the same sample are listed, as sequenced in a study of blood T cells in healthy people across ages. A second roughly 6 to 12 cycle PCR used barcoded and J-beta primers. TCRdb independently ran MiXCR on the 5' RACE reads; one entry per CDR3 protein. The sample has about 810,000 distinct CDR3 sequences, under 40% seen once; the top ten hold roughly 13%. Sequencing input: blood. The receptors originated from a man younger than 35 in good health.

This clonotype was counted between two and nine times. Here the CDR3 DNA reads TGTGCCAGCAGTCCGTCCTACAGAACTGAAGCTTTCTTT. Its protein is CASSPSYRTEAFF. V usage is TRBV7-2 and J usage is TRBJ1-1, with no clear D. Germline V gene data show CDR1 as SGHTA and CDR2 as FQGNSA. V lost 6 bases, J lost 5 bases, and 13 bases lay in between. The CDR3 extends over 13 amino acids.

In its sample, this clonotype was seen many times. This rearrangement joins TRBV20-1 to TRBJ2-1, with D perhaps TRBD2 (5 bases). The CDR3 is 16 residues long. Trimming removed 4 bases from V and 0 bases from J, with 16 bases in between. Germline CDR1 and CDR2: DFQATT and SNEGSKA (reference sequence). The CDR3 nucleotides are TGCAGTGCTACCCAAGTGGAGGCCAGCTCCTACAATGAGCAGTTCTTC. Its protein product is CSATQVEASSYNEQFF.

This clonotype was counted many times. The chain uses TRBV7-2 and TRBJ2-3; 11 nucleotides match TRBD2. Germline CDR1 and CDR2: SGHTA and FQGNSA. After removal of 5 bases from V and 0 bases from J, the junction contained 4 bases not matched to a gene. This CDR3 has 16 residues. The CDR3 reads CASSLRLAGSTDTQYF. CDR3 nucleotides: TGTGCCAGCAGCCTTCGACTAGCGGGGAGCACAGATACGCAGTATTTT.

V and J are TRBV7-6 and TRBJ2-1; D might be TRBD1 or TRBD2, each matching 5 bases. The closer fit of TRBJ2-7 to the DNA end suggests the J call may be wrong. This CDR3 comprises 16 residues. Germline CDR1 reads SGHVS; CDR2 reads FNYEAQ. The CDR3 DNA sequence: TGTGCCAGCAGCTTAATTGGGGGTTACTCCTACAATGAGCAGTACTTC. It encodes CASSLIGGYSYNEQYF.

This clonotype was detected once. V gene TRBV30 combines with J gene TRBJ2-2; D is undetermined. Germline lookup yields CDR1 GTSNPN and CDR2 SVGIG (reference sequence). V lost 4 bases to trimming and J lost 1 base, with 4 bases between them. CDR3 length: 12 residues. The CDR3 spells CAWKGNTGELFF. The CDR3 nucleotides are TGTGCCTGGAAGGGGAACACCGGGGAGCTGTTTTTT.

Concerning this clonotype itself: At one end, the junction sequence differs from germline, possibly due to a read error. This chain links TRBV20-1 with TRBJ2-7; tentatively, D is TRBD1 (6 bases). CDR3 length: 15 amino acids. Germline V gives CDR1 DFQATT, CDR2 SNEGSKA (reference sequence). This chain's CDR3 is CSANPGQSGSCEQYF. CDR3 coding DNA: TGCAGTGCTAACCCTGGACAGTCCGGCTCCTGCGAGCAGTACTTC.